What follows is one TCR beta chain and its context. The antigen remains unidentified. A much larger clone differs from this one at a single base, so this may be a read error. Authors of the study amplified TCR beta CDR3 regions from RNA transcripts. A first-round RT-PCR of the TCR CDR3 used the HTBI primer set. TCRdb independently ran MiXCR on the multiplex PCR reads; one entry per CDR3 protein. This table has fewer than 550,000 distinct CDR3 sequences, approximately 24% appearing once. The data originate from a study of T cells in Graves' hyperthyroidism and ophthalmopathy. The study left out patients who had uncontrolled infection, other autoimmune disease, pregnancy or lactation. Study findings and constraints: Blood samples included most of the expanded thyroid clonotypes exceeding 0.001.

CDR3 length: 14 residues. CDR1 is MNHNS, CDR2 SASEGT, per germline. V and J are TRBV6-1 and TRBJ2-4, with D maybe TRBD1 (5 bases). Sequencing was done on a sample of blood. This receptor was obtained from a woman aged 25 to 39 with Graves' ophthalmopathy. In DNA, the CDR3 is TGTGCCAGCAGTGAGCAGGGCTTGGTTGACATTAAGTACTTC. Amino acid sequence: CASSEQGLVDIKYF.